This is a list of T cell receptor beta chains from one sample in a study of OX40 agonist ivuxolimab in advanced cancers. Repertoires were generated with immunoSEQ multiplex PCR, while TCRdb's copy carries only in-frame clones and drops some. Here the sample spans tens of thousands of clones, around 80% being singletons. The sample consisted of CD4+ or CD8+ T cells sorted from blood, taken in a trial of the OX40 agonist ivuxolimab. The receptors were sampled from an adult with an advanced solid tumor such as melanoma, head and neck, liver or kidney cancer. Both conserved end residues are part of each CDR3. D genes are given only for firm matches. Clone sizes are given selectively: once, few, many, or a class where the clone is expanded.

TRBJ2-7,TRBV5-3,few,16,TRBD2,TGTGCCAGAAGCTTGGTTGCTAGCGGGAGTGGGCACGAGCAGTACTTC,CARSLVASGSGHEQYF
TRBJ2-2,TRBV5-4,NA,15,NA,TGTGCCAGCAGCTTCCCCGGACCCCGGGCCGGGGAGCTGTTTTTT,CASSFPGPRAGELFF
TRBJ2-5,TRBV4-2,NA,14,TRBD1,TGTGCCAGCAGCCCGGGGACAGCCATAGAGACCCAGTACTTC,CASSPGTAIETQYF
TRBJ1-5,TRBV15,NA,15,TRBD1,TGTGCCACCAGCAGGGACAGGGGTGTCAATCAGCCCCAGCATTTT,CATSRDRGVNQPQHF
TRBJ1-3,TRBV9,NA,12,NA,TGTGCCAGCAGTGGAGACGGAAACACCATATATTTT,CASSGDGNTIYF
TRBJ1-1,TRBV29-1,NA,13,NA,TGCAGCGTTGACCGCCAGGGGCACACTGAAGCTTTCTTT,CSVDRQGHTEAFF
TRBJ1-5,TRBV19,NA,14,TRBD1,TGTGCCAGCCACCCCGAGGGGGCAGTTCAGCCCCAGCATTTT,CASHPEGAVQPQHF
TRBJ1-2,TRBV11-3,many,11,NA,TGTGCCAGCAGCTTAGGGATCGGCTACACCTTC,CASSLGIGYTF
TRBJ2-5,TRBV9,NA,16,TRBD2,TGTGCCAGCGGTGCGGTGAGCGGGGGGTACCAAGAGACCCAGTACTTC,CASGAVSGGYQETQYF
TRBJ1-5,TRBV6-5,NA,15,NA,TGTGCCAGCAGTTTTTGGAGGGATAGCAATCAGCCCCAGCATTTT,CASSFWRDSNQPQHF
TRBJ1-1,TRBV6-1,NA,14,NA,TGTGCCAGCAGTGAAGAACAGGGAAACACTGAAGCTTTCTTT,CASSEEQGNTEAFF
TRBJ2-2,TRBV6-4,NA,14,TRBD1,TGTGCCAGCAGTGGGACAGGGGACACCGGGGAGCTGTTTTTT,CASSGTGDTGELFF
TRBJ2-7,TRBV20-1,once,11,TRBD1,TGCAGTGCTGGACAGGGCGACGAGCAGTACTTC,CSAGQGDEQYF
TRBJ2-5,TRBV6-1,NA,14,NA,TGTGCCAGCAGTGAATACAGGTGGAGTGAGACCCAGTACTTC,CASSEYRWSETQYF
TRBJ2-7,TRBV10-3,NA,14,NA,TGTGCCAGCAGAAGAACAGCGTCCTCCTACGAGCAGTACTTC,CASRRTASSYEQYF
TRBJ1-5,TRBV9,few,15,NA,TGTGCCAGCAGCGTAGCCGGGGCAGAGGGTCAGCCCCAGCATTTT,CASSVAGAEGQPQHF
TRBJ2-7,TRBV18,once,15,TRBD1,TGTGCCAGCTCACGGGACAGTGGGCTTTTGGGCGAGCAGTACTTC,CASSRDSGLLGEQYF
TRBJ2-7,TRBV7-2,once,18,NA,TGTGCCAGCAGCAAGGACAACGGTCAGCGGAGGCGGACCTACGAGCAGTACTTC,CASSKDNGQRRRTYEQYF
TRBJ1-1,TRBV2,NA,13,NA,TGTGCCAGCAGGGGGCGGGAGGACACTGAAGCTTTCTTT,CASRGREDTEAFF
TRBJ2-3,TRBV4-2,NA,17,TRBD2,TGTGCCAGCAGCCAAGGGGGACTAGCGGGAGGCGGGGATACGCAGTATTTT,CASSQGGLAGGGDTQYF
TRBJ2-4,TRBV27,NA,16,TRBD1,TGTGCCAGCAGTTATTGGACAGGGGAGGCCAAAAACATTCAGTACTTC,CASSYWTGEAKNIQYF
TRBJ2-2,TRBV5-1,NA,17,TRBD1,TGCGCCAGCAGCCAAATACCGGGACAGGCGACCACCGGGGAGCTGTTTTTT,CASSQIPGQATTGELFF
TRBJ2-2,TRBV7-9,once,15,NA,TGTGCCAGCAGCTTGGAGGGGGTTGACACCGGGGAGCTGTTTTTT,CASSLEGVDTGELFF
TRBJ1-1,TRBV5-4,NA,14,NA,TGTGCCAGCAGCTTCTATGGCGGGAACACTGAAGCTTTCTTT,CASSFYGGNTEAFF
TRBJ1-2,TRBV4-1,NA,17,TRBD1,TGCGCCAGCAGCCAAGGCCCCGACAGGGGAAGTGTTAGTGGCTACACCTTC,CASSQGPDRGSVSGYTF
TRBJ2-7,TRBV7-2,NA,14,NA,TGTGCCAGCAGCTTTTACAGAGACTCCTACGAGCAGTACTTC,CASSFYRDSYEQYF
TRBJ2-1,TRBV5-4,NA,14,TRBD2,TGTGCCAGCAGCTTGATTCTAGCGGGGGATGAGCAGTTCTTC,CASSLILAGDEQFF
TRBJ1-4,TRBV6-6,NA,16,NA,TGTGCCAGCAGTCCCCTCGGACCGGTGACTAATGAAAAACTGTTTTTT,CASSPLGPVTNEKLFF
TRBJ2-1,TRBV6-5,NA,16,TRBD2,TGTGCCAGCAGTTTACCCGGGACTACAGACTACAATGAGCAGTTCTTC,CASSLPGTTDYNEQFF
TRBJ1-6,TRBV6-1,NA,13,TRBD1,TGTGCCAGCTGGACAGGGCGTAATTCACCCCTCCACTTT,CASWTGRNSPLHF
TRBJ1-1,TRBV18,NA,15,NA,TGTGCCAGCTCACCCCGCGTTGGGAGGGACACTGAAGCTTTCTTT,CASSPRVGRDTEAFF
TRBJ2-1,TRBV5-6,NA,15,NA,TGTGCCAGCAGCTTGGCTGGGACCTCCGTCAATGAGCAGTTCTTC,CASSLAGTSVNEQFF
TRBJ2-7,TRBV18,many,13,NA,TGTGCCAGCGCAGTCGCCAGGTTTGGCGAGCAGTACTTC,CASAVARFGEQYF
TRBJ2-1,TRBV2,NA,14,NA,TGTGCCAGCAAGGAGGTGAGCTCCTACAATGAGCAGTTCTTC,CASKEVSSYNEQFF
TRBJ2-1,TRBV6-5,NA,16,NA,TGTGCCAGCAGTTACTCCATTTTAATAGAATCCAATGAGCAGTTCTTC,CASSYSILIESNEQFF
TRBJ2-3,TRBV4-3,NA,16,NA,TGCGCCAGCAGCCAAGACTTGGCAGGGAGCACAGATACGCAGTATTTT,CASSQDLAGSTDTQYF
TRBJ1-2,TRBV7-8,few,14,NA,TGTGCCAGCAGCCCTACCGGGACCGACTATGGCTACACCTTC,CASSPTGTDYGYTF
TRBJ2-1,TRBV11-3,NA,12,TRBD2,TGTGCCAGCAGCCCCCCGCGGGGGGAGCAGTTCTTC,CASSPPRGEQFF
TRBJ2-1,TRBV30,NA,11,NA,TGTGCCTCGCCGCGGGAAAATGAGCAGTTCTTC,CASPRENEQFF
TRBJ2-1,TRBV7-9,once,15,TRBD2,TGTGCCAGCCGGATGAGCGGGAGGGTGTACAATGAGCAGTTCTTC,CASRMSGRVYNEQFF
TRBJ1-1,TRBV5-1,NA,15,NA,TGCGCCAGCAGCTTGGTGGCAGGTTATAACACTGAAGCTTTCTTT,CASSLVAGYNTEAFF
TRBJ2-2,TRBV29-1,NA,14,NA,TGCAGCGTTGAAGGGGGGGAGAGCACCGGGGAGCTGTTTTTT,CSVEGGESTGELFF
TRBJ1-2,TRBV9,few,15,NA,TGTGCCAGCAGCCTAGTGGGAGGGGGATACTATGGCTACACCTTC,CASSLVGGGYYGYTF
TRBJ2-2,TRBV25-1,NA,16,TRBD2,TGTGCCAGCAGGCCAGCGGGGGCCCTGAACACCGGGGAGCTGTTTTTT,CASRPAGALNTGELFF
TRBJ1-2,TRBV6-5,NA,11,NA,TGTGCCAGCAACGAGAGAGGCGTCCACACCTTC,CASNERGVHTF
TRBJ2-3,TRBV7-9,NA,13,NA,TGTGCCAGCACCCTTGGTGGTCCAGATACGCAGTATTTT,CASTLGGPDTQYF
TRBJ1-2,TRBV30,NA,16,TRBD1,TGTGCCTGGAGTGTACTTAGAGGACAGGGGGCGATTGGCTACACCTTC,CAWSVLRGQGAIGYTF
TRBJ2-2,TRBV18,NA,14,NA,TGTGCCAGCTCACAACAGGGGAACACCGGGGAGCTGTTTTTT,CASSQQGNTGELFF
TRBJ1-4,TRBV10-3,NA,15,NA,TGTGCCATCAGTGAGAGAGGAGGAGGAGAGGAAAAACTGTTTTTT,CAISERGGGEEKLFF
TRBJ2-1,TRBV11-3,NA,11,NA,TGTGCCAGCAGCTTAAGGCGGGAGCAGTTCTTC,CASSLRREQFF
TRBJ1-2,TRBV4-1,NA,14,NA,TGCGCCAGCAGCCAAAGGACACTAAACTATGGCTACACCTTC,CASSQRTLNYGYTF